A single sample is the source of the 13 T cell receptor beta chains below, sequenced in a study of T cell responses to AZD1222 COVID-19 vaccine. Assay: immunoSEQ multiplex PCR; the TCRdb copy retains only in-frame clones and omits some. The data show about 140,000 clones, around 89% seen once. Specimen: peripheral blood, collected 28 days after the second AZD1222 dose. The receptors shown here come from an adult who received the AZD1222 COVID-19 vaccine.

The V and J genes are TRBV7-2 and TRBJ1-6; 8 bases are a match to TRBD1. The J segment lost 6 bases and the V segment lost 1 base, leaving 2 bases of the junction unmatched. The germline gives CDR1 SGHTA, CDR2 FQGNSA. This CDR3 comprises 15 residues. The CDR3 DNA follows: TGTGCCAGCAGCTTAGGGACAGGGATTAATTCACCCCTCCACTTT. Residues: CASSLGTGINSPLHF. The full variable domain, completed using reference TRBV7-2 and TRBJ1-6, is GAGVSQSPSNKVTEKGKDVELRCDPISGHTALYWYRQSLGQGLEFLIYFQGNSAPDKSGLPSDRFSAERTGGSVSTLTIQRTQQEDSAVYLCASSLGTGINSPLHFGNGTRLTVT.

The genes are TRBV4-3 and TRBJ1-5; no clear D gene. CDR3 size: 14 residues. The ends were cut back, 4 bases at V and 5 bases at J, with 12 bases in the middle. In germline, CDR1 is LGHNA, CDR2 YSLEER. CDR3 DNA: TGCGCCAGCAGCCTAATCTTGGGAGATCAGCCCCAGCATTTT. Its translation is CASSLILGDQPQHF.

The chain couples TRBV7-3 to TRBJ2-1; the D is unclear. Germline V gives CDR1 SGHTA, CDR2 FQGTGA. V gave up 4 bases and J gave up 3 bases, with 10 bases separating them. The CDR3 length is 14 residues. As DNA, the CDR3 is TGTGCCAGCAGCTCCCAAGAGAACTACAATGAGCAGTTCTTC. Translated, it gives CASSSQENYNEQFF.

This sequence joins TRBV18 and TRBJ1-1; TRBD1 is a possible D gene (6 bases). Trimming removed 3 bases at V and 5 bases at J, with 10 bases between. The CDR3 runs to 13 residues. CDR1 and CDR2 (germline): KGHSH, LQKENI. The CDR3 DNA reads TGTGCCAGCTCACCGGGAGACAGGACTGAAGCTTTCTTT. It is translated as CASSPGDRTEAFF.

This clone was counted a few times. The chain links TRBV4-2 to TRBJ1-1; tentative D call: TRBD1 (6 bases). Germline CDR1 LGHNA, CDR2 YNFKEQ. The CDR3 is 19 residues long. V lost 3 bases to trimming and J lost 9 bases, with 32 bases between them. The CDR3 sequence: CASSQRNDIPDSSGLKAFF. In DNA form, the CDR3 reads TGTGCCAGCAGCCAGAGAAATGACATCCCGGACAGCTCTGGCTTGAAAGCTTTCTTT.

The rearrangement uses TRBV10-3 and TRBJ2-1, with TRBD2 identical over 7 bases. Trimming at V came to 8 bases and at J to 5 bases, leaving 6 bases not matched to a gene. The CDR3 is made up of 13 amino acids. Germline CDR1 ENHRY, CDR2 SYGVKD. CDR3 residues: CAIGAGSNNEQFF. As DNA, the CDR3 is TGTGCCATCGGAGCGGGATCTAACAATGAGCAGTTCTTC.

The chain uses TRBV7-3 and TRBJ1-3; D call uncertain. CDR1 and CDR2 (germline): SGHTA, FQGTGA. There are 13 residues in the CDR3. Trimming removed 4 bases at V and 4 bases at J, with 8 bases between. The DNA of the CDR3 is TGTGCCAGCAGCTCTGGCAACGGAAACACCATATATTTT. Encoded protein: CASSSGNGNTIYF.

Points on this clone: One end of the junction fails to match germline, which may point to a read error. The chain employs TRBV6-1 and TRBJ1-4; possibly TRBD1 for D (5 bases). Germline V CDR1 and CDR2: MNHNS, SASEGT. The CDR3 has 13 residues. This chain's CDR3 is CASSEGGEVPKLF. The CDR3 DNA is TGTGCCAGCAGTGAAGGGGGGGAGGTTCCTAAGCTTTTT.

The chain combines TRBV27 with TRBJ2-3; 9 nucleotides agree with TRBD2. V was clipped by 3 bases and J by 1 base; unmatched bases: 5. CDR1 and CDR2 from the germline V gene are MNHEY and SMNVEV (reference sequence). The CDR3 contains 16 residues. The CDR3 region is CASSFTLAGGTDTQYF. CDR3 nucleotides: TGTGCCAGCAGTTTTACCTTAGCGGGGGGCACAGATACGCAGTATTTT.

This clone was observed a few times. The rearrangement links TRBV5-6 to TRBJ1-1; D is undetermined. Germline loops: CDR1 SGHDT, CDR2 YYEEEE. V lost 5 bases to trimming and J lost 8 bases, with 10 bases between them. CDR3 length equals 11 residues. CDR3 sequence reads: CASSGSREAFF. The CDR3 DNA is TGTGCCAGCAGTGGAAGTCGCGAAGCTTTCTTT.

This chain uses TRBV9 with TRBJ2-3; D is undetermined. The CDR3 sequence is 13 residues long. V was cut by 4 bases and J by 4 bases, with 10 bases left in between. Germline V gene sequence: CDR1 SGDLS, CDR2 YYNGEE. The CDR3 is CASSTPPADTQYF. As DNA, the CDR3 is TGTGCCAGCAGCACCCCCCCAGCAGATACGCAGTATTTT. Filled out from reference TRBV9 and TRBJ2-3, the complete variable domain reads DSGVTQTPKHLITATGQRVTLRCSPRSGDLSVYWYQQSLDQGLQFLIQYYNGEERAKGNILERFSAQQFPDLHSELNLSSLELGDSALYFCASSTPPADTQYFGPGTRLTVL.

This rearrangement joins TRBV9 to TRBJ2-3; the match to TRBD2 covers 8 bases. The CDR3 spans 15 residues. Germline V lookup: CDR1 SGDLS, CDR2 YYNGEE. The junction had 4 bases not matched to a gene; V was cut back by 3 bases and J by 1 base. CDR3: CASSATGLGTDTQYF. DNA of the CDR3: TGTGCCAGCAGCGCCACGGGACTAGGCACAGATACGCAGTATTTT.

This sequence joins TRBV27 and TRBJ1-2; 7 bases are a match to TRBD1. The CDR3 covers 15 residues. Trimming cost V 3 bases and J 7 bases; bases outside gene matches: 11. The germline CDR1 and CDR2 sequences are MNHEY and SMNVEV (reference sequence). The CDR3 is CASSFVEGALGGYTF. CDR3 DNA sequence: TGTGCCAGCAGTTTTGTTGAGGGGGCGCTTGGTGGCTACACCTTC.